This paragraph reports one T cell receptor beta chain. Its antigen remains unknown. The sample comes from a study of cytomegalovirus exposure and HLA in healthy donors. About the research overall: Early released data had about 85 million unique TCRs, all coming from HLA-typed donors. Study-wide findings and caveats: Further analysis, carried out later, found HLA-associated TCR beta chains more clonally expanded than equally common other chains. Roughly uniform sequencing depth across donors was assumed, possibly incorrectly.

Vbeta (60) and Jbeta (13) primers were used in the PCR. Sequenced by immunoSEQ multiplex PCR; TCRdb stores in-frame clones only, minus some. The sample shows about 130,000 clones, less than 85% of them seen only once. CDR3 length: 13 amino acids. Germline CDR1 reads MDHEN; CDR2 reads SYDVKM. The V end was cut by 2 bases, the J end by 11 bases, with 15 bases between. The clonotype originates from a middle-aged man in good health and CMV-seronegative. The chain has TRBV28 and TRBJ1-1, with a weak D call TRBD1 (6 bases). The sample was PBMCs. CDR3 bases: TGTGCCAGCAGTTTACCTACAGGGTCCAATGCTTTCTTT. Protein: CASSLPTGSNAFF.